These 27 T cell receptor beta chains originate from one sample sequenced in a study of T-cell reconstitution after alpha-beta-depleted transplantation in children. This sample's TCRbeta library carried unique molecular identifier barcodes. TCRdb used MiXCR to reprocess the PCR reads, holding one entry per CDR3 protein. The sample carries 200,000 to 250,000 distinct CDR3 sequences, about 9.5% recorded once. Sequencing was performed on PBMCs from the stem cell graft donor, taken from the stem cell graft. The receptors were gathered from a human donor who donated a stem cell graft to a child with acute lymphoblastic leukemia.

This clonotype was seen many times. The CDR3 bases are TGCGCCAGCAGCTTGCAGGCAGGGGAAGGCTATGGCTACACCTTC. Its translation is CASSLQAGEGYGYTF. J is TRBJ1-2 and V is TRBV5-1, with D tentatively TRBD1 (6 bases). V lost 1 base and J 4 bases, leaving 14 bases between the germline ends. This CDR3 has 15 residues. Germline V gene data show CDR1 as SGHRS and CDR2 as YFSETQ.

This clonotype was detected a few times. The chain is built from TRBV20-1 and TRBJ2-7; D uncertain. Germline assignment: CDR1 DFQATT and CDR2 SNEGSKA (reference sequence). Trimming shortened V by 2 bases and J by 2 bases, and 13 bases separated the two germline ends. There are 14 residues in the CDR3. The CDR3 sequence is CSARFGPQPYEQYF. CDR3 coding DNA: TGCAGTGCTAGATTCGGGCCCCAACCCTACGAGCAGTACTTC.

The V gene is TRBV2, the J gene TRBJ1-5; D is unclear. This CDR3 is 15 amino acids long. Germline V gene lookup returns CDR1 SNHLY and CDR2 FYNNEI. V lost 8 bases and J 1 base, leaving 15 bases between the germline ends. Here the CDR3 reads CASRDTFLSNQPQHF. DNA for the CDR3: TGTGCCAGCCGCGATACCTTTTTGAGCAATCAGCCCCAGCATTTT.

This clonotype came up many times. The chain employs TRBV18 and TRBJ1-5; D is uncertain. CDR3 length equals 16 residues. Germline V lookup: CDR1 KGHSH, CDR2 LQKENI. The ends were cut back, 6 bases at V and 0 bases at J, with 15 bases in the middle. The CDR3 is CASSPEINDSNQPQHF. CDR3 bases: TGTGCCAGCTCCCCGGAGATAAACGATAGCAATCAGCCCCAGCATTTT.

The sample holds a few counts of this clonotype. The chain links TRBV20-1 to TRBJ2-2, with 14 bases matching TRBD2. With V trimmed by 0 bases and J by 5 bases, 2 bases remained unmatched. This CDR3 comprises 16 residues. Germline V gene sequence: CDR1 DFQATT, CDR2 SNEGSKA (reference sequence). DNA of the CDR3: TGCAGTGCTAGAGATAGACTAGCGGGGGGGACCGGGGAGCTGTTTTTT. It codes for CSARDRLAGGTGELFF.

The sample holds many counts of this clonotype. The chain recombines TRBV10-3 with TRBJ2-7; no firm D call. V lost 3 bases, J lost 3 bases, and 12 bases lay in between. The CDR3 contains 14 residues. The germline V gene encodes CDR1 ENHRY and CDR2 SYGVKD. CDR3 in DNA: TGTGCCATCAGTGAAGGGCACGAACACTACGAGCAGTACTTC. Translating gives CAISEGHEHYEQYF.

This clonotype came up a few times. The V and J genes are TRBV20-1 and TRBJ1-6; weak D call: TRBD1 (5 bases). This CDR3 spans 16 amino acids. With 5 bases removed from V and 10 bases from J, the gap between germline ends came to 24 bases. CDR1 and CDR2 from the germline V gene are DFQATT and SNEGSKA (reference sequence). The CDR3 protein is CSARAGSGPGSSPLHF. DNA of the CDR3: TGCAGTGCTCGAGCCGGCTCAGGGCCGGGTAGCTCACCCCTCCACTTT.

This chain connects TRBV5-1 to TRBJ2-7; 8 nucleotides match TRBD1. Germline lookup yields CDR1 SGHRS and CDR2 YFSETQ. The trim removed 0 bases at V and 4 bases at J, leaving 6 bases unmatched. The CDR3 sequence is 15 residues long. The CDR3 DNA follows: TGCGCCAGCAGCTTGGCCTCGGGACAGGCTTACGAGCAGTACTTC. Amino acid sequence: CASSLASGQAYEQYF.

There are a few counts of this clonotype. The chain uses TRBV12-3 or TRBV12-4 and TRBJ2-5; tentatively, D is TRBD2 (5 bases). The CDR3 sequence is 13 residues long. The ends were cut back, 1 base at V and 3 bases at J, with 6 bases in the middle. The CDR3 nucleotides are TGTGCCAGCAGTTTAGGTAGCGAAGAGACCCAGTACTTC. This encodes CASSLGSEETQYF.

This clonotype came up many times. This chain links TRBV3-1 with TRBJ1-2, with D unclear. Germline values: CDR1 LGHDT, CDR2 YNNKEL (reference sequence). The V end was cut by 1 base, the J end by 7 bases, with 16 bases between. CDR3 length equals 15 residues. The CDR3 nucleotides are TGTGCCAGCAGCCAAGGTGAGGGTCAGCGCGCTGGCTACACCTTC. It specifies CASSQGEGQRAGYTF.

This clonotype was counted a few times. CDR3 sequence reads: CASSPSRDIAAQYF. CDR3 sequence (DNA): TGTGCCAGCAGCCCGTCCCGGGACATAGCGGCGCAGTATTTT. The chain joins TRBV7-2 to TRBJ2-3; TRBD1 or TRBD2 may be the D gene (6 bases each). V was clipped by 5 bases and J by 10 bases, with 19 bases between them. The germline V gene has CDR1 SGHTA and CDR2 FQGNSA. The CDR3 covers 14 residues.

The genes are TRBV7-8 and TRBJ2-1; D gene unclear. The CDR3 loop spans 19 amino acids. V lost 2 bases, J lost 3 bases, and 23 bases lay in between. Looked up from germline, CDR1 is SGHVS and CDR2 is FQNEAQ. The CDR3 reads CASSLRSVLSIARYNEQFF. Written as DNA, the CDR3 is TGTGCCAGCAGCTTACGCTCTGTCTTGTCTATCGCGCGCTACAATGAGCAGTTCTTC.

J is TRBJ1-6 and V is TRBV15; D may be TRBD1 (5 bases). Germline CDR1 LNHNV, CDR2 YYDKDF (reference sequence). The CDR3 covers 14 residues. The V and J ends lost 2 bases and 16 bases respectively, with 18 bases between them. The CDR3 here is CATSRLPQGTPLHF. The CDR3 bases are TGTGCCACCAGCAGACTTCCCCAGGGAACTCCACTCCACTTT.

The V gene is TRBV4-1, the J gene TRBJ2-1; 9 bases are shared with TRBD1. Looked up from germline, CDR1 is MGHRA and CDR2 is YSYEKL. CDR3 length equals 18 residues. V lost 0 bases, J lost 5 bases, and 11 bases stayed unmatched. The CDR3 region has the DNA TGCGCCAGCAGCCAAGATAGGGGACGGGACAGGGTTCACAATGAGCAGTTCTTC. Amino acid sequence: CASSQDRGRDRVHNEQFF.

This clonotype has at least ten counts. The chain carries TRBV29-1 and TRBJ1-2, with unresolved D. There are 11 residues in the CDR3. Germline CDR1 SQVTM, CDR2 ANQGSEA. Trimming shortened V by 6 bases and J by 10 bases, and 15 bases separated the two germline ends. The CDR3 DNA is TGCAGCGTCCACCGGGAACCAGACTACACCTTC. It is translated as CSVHREPDYTF. Based on the CDR3 plus reference TRBV29-1 and TRBJ1-2, the full variable domain is SAVISQKPSRDICQRGTSLTIQCQVDSQVTMMFWYRQQPGQSLTLIATANQGSEATYESGFVIDKFPISRPNLTFSTLTVSNMSPEDSSIYLCSVHREPDYTFGSGTRLTVV.

This clonotype came up a few times. This sequence joins TRBV20-1 and TRBJ2-3, with D unclear. Germline V gives CDR1 DFQATT, CDR2 SNEGSKA (reference sequence). This CDR3 spans 16 amino acids. V dropped 1 base and J dropped 2 bases, with 16 bases sitting between them. The chain's CDR3 is CSARGVRRAITDTQYF. The DNA for the CDR3 is TGCAGTGCTAGAGGGGTACGACGAGCAATCACAGATACGCAGTATTTT.

This clonotype is a singleton in its sample. This chain joins TRBV18 and TRBJ2-6, with D unresolved. Germline loops: CDR1 KGHSH, CDR2 LQKENI. The V end was cut by 4 bases, the J end by 0 bases, with 10 bases between. The CDR3 has 16 residues. In DNA, the CDR3 is TGTGCCAGCTCACAGGCAGTTTCCTCTGGGGCCAACGTCCTGACTTTC. It yields the protein CASSQAVSSGANVLTF.

Only a few counts were recorded for this clonotype. The chain carries TRBV5-6 and TRBJ1-2; D remains ambiguous. The CDR3 totals 15 residues. Germline loops: CDR1 SGHDT, CDR2 YYEEEE. V lost 1 base to trimming and J lost 5 bases, with 15 bases between them. The CDR3 loop is CASSLFVGSIYGYTF. CDR3 nucleotides: TGTGCCAGCAGCTTGTTTGTGGGTTCGATTTATGGCTACACCTTC.

This clonotype appeared a few times. This rearrangement joins TRBV20-1 to TRBJ2-7, with D maybe TRBD1 (6 bases). The CDR3 has 12 residues. The germline V and J ends were trimmed by 5 bases and 7 bases, with 15 bases remaining between them. Germline CDR1 DFQATT, CDR2 SNEGSKA (reference sequence). Here the CDR3 DNA reads TGCAGTGCTCCAGGGGAAATGGGGGAGCAGTACTTC. This translates into CSAPGEMGEQYF.

This clonotype appeared a few times. CDR3 residues: CASSPGARGQPQHF. DNA for the CDR3: TGCGCCAGCAGCCCTGGAGCGCGGGGTCAGCCCCAGCATTTT. V is TRBV5-1 and J is TRBJ1-5; D call uncertain. There are 14 residues in the CDR3. V was cut by 4 bases and J by 6 bases, with 14 bases left in between. The V gene's germline CDR1 is SGHRS and CDR2 YFSETQ.

In its sample, this clonotype was seen many times. The genes are TRBV29-1 and TRBJ2-1; the D gene is possibly TRBD1 (6 bases). Germline CDR1 and CDR2: SQVTM and ANQGSEA. V lost 7 bases and J 0 bases, leaving 16 bases between the germline ends. The CDR3 sequence is 15 residues long. DNA of the CDR3: TGCAGCGCCGAAGCTCAGGGGAGCTCCTACAATGAGCAGTTCTTC. It translates to CSAEAQGSSYNEQFF.

The chain is built from TRBV18 and TRBJ2-3, with D unclear. From germline, CDR1 is KGHSH and CDR2 LQKENI. The V gene lost 0 bases and the J gene lost 3 bases, with 10 bases spanning the gap. CDR3 length equals 15 residues. The CDR3 protein is CASSPPPSPTDTQYF. For the CDR3, the DNA is TGTGCCAGCTCACCACCCCCGTCACCGACAGATACGCAGTATTTT.

This clonotype was seen a handful of times. V is TRBV12-3 or TRBV12-4 and J is TRBJ1-4; no firm D call. The CDR3 extends over 16 amino acids. The V end lost 3 bases, the J end lost 4 bases, and 15 bases lay between the germline ends. The CDR3 region is CASSFHKGLLNEKLFF. CDR3 in DNA: TGTGCCAGCAGTTTTCATAAGGGCCTCCTTAATGAAAAACTGTTTTTT.

This clonotype came up many times. The genes are TRBV3-1 and TRBJ2-6; D uncertain. Trimming shortened V by 0 bases and J by 4 bases, and 7 bases separated the two germline ends. This CDR3 comprises 15 residues. Germline CDR1 is LGHDT and CDR2 is YNNKEL (reference sequence). CDR3 loop: CASSQDLSGANVLTF. The CDR3 DNA follows: TGTGCCAGCAGCCAAGATCTTTCCGGGGCCAACGTCCTGACTTTC.

This clonotype was counted a few times. V gene TRBV12-3 or TRBV12-4 combines with J gene TRBJ2-1; D perhaps matches TRBD2 (6 bases). V was shortened by 6 bases and J by 8 bases, with 20 bases between the two germline ends. This CDR3 comprises 15 residues. In DNA, the CDR3 is TGTGCCAGCAGGTACGGGAGTGAGTGGTACGATGAGCAGTTCTTC. Protein: CASRYGSEWYDEQFF.

Only a few counts were recorded for this clonotype. DNA for the CDR3: TGTGCCAGCAGCTTCCGCACAGGCCGTCCAAATAGCAATCAGCCCCAGCATTTT. Amino acids: CASSFRTGRPNSNQPQHF. The genes are TRBV7-8 and TRBJ1-5; D is perhaps TRBD1 (5 bases). V dropped 3 bases and J dropped 0 bases, with 18 bases sitting between them. The length of the CDR3 is 18 residues. Germline values: CDR1 SGHVS, CDR2 FQNEAQ.

The chain is built from TRBV5-1 and TRBJ1-2; D call uncertain. Trimming took off 0 bases at V and 8 bases at J, with 17 bases between the two ends. CDR3 length: 15 amino acids. Germline V gene sequence: CDR1 SGHRS, CDR2 YFSETQ. The CDR3 protein is CASSLAAETARGYTF. The CDR3 DNA is TGCGCCAGCAGCTTGGCGGCCGAGACGGCCAGAGGCTACACCTTC.